The 19 T cell receptor beta chains presented below share a single source sample, sequenced in a study of cytomegalovirus exposure and HLA in healthy donors (dated by TCRdb to about 2017). Receptor libraries were prepared by the immunoSEQ multiplex PCR assay. For the multiplex PCR, a mixture combining 60 forward primers for TCR Vbeta segments and 13 reverse primers for TCR Jbeta segments was used. This is the immuneACCESS table as TCRdb keeps it, with only in-frame sequences that have V and J called. A part of the clones is gone; compared with another copy, unresolved V genes explain less than half, and the rest is unexplained. This sample comprises some 220,000 clones, approximately 90% of them detected only once. In total, the top ten clones hold over 0.95% of the sample. The sample consisted of PBMCs. These receptors were collected from a woman in her late teens or twenties in good health and CMV-seronegative.

The genes are TRBV5-6 and TRBJ1-1; 8 nucleotides line up with TRBD1. This CDR3 region has 14 residues. CDR1 SGHDT and CDR2 YYEEEE come from the germline V gene. With V trimmed by 5 bases and J by 6 bases, 9 bases remained unmatched. CDR3 loop: CASSWGQVYAEAFF. In DNA, the CDR3 is TGTGCCAGCAGTTGGGGACAGGTCTACGCTGAAGCTTTCTTT.

V is TRBV6-1 and J is TRBJ2-5; the match to TRBD1 covers 7 bases. Matching the DNA end better, TRBJ2-7 makes the J call doubtful. The CDR3 runs 14 residues. Germline CDR1 is MNHNS and CDR2 is SASEGT. The CDR3 DNA reads TGTGCCAGCAGTGAGCAGGGGGTCTCCTACGAGCAGTACTTC. Residues: CASSEQGVSYEQYF.

The chain links TRBV2 to TRBJ2-3; tentatively, D is TRBD2 (6 bases). V was pared by 7 bases and J by 2 bases, with 10 bases between. Germline V gives CDR1 SNHLY, CDR2 FYNNEI. This CDR3 spans 13 amino acids. The CDR3 coding sequence is TGTGCCAGCACGGGGGATAACACAGATACGCAGTATTTT. This codes for CASTGDNTDTQYF.

The V call is TRBV4-1, the J call TRBJ1-5; possible D gene TRBD1, 6 bases. The CDR3 runs 20 residues. The germline gives CDR1 MGHRA, CDR2 YSYEKL. The V end lost 0 bases, the J end lost 0 bases, and 21 bases lay between the germline ends. CDR3 nucleotide sequence: TGCGCCAGCAGCCAAGATGACCTTTACCGGGACATTCCTAGCAATCAGCCCCAGCATTTT. It encodes CASSQDDLYRDIPSNQPQHF.

In this sample, this clone turned up once. The V call is TRBV18, the J call TRBJ2-2; the match to TRBD1 covers 7 bases. The CDR3 runs to 17 residues. Germline CDR1 reads KGHSH; CDR2 reads LQKENI. The J segment lost 4 bases and the V segment lost 3 bases, leaving 11 bases of the junction unmatched. This CDR3 reads CASSPNRDSYLTGELFF. The CDR3 region has the DNA TGTGCCAGCTCACCTAACCGGGACAGCTACCTCACCGGGGAGCTGTTTTTT.

This rearrangement joins TRBV2 to TRBJ1-1, with D uncertain. Germline V lookup: CDR1 SNHLY, CDR2 FYNNEI. The CDR3 contains 16 residues. V was cut by 0 bases and J by 5 bases, with 16 bases left in between. As DNA, the CDR3 is TGTGCCAGCAGTGAAGCTAAGGTCCGGCAGGCTACTGAAGCTTTCTTT. It is translated as CASSEAKVRQATEAFF. The whole variable domain, filled in from reference TRBV2 and TRBJ1-1, reads EPEVTQTPSHQVTQMGQEVILRCVPISNHLYFYWYRQILGQKVEFLVSFYNNEISEKSEIFDDQFSVERPDGSNFTLKIRSTKLEDSAMYFCASSEAKVRQATEAFFGQGTRLTVV.

The CDR3 is CAISESGVLGKNIQYF. The CDR3 region has the DNA TGTGCCATCAGTGAGTCTGGGGTACTAGGCAAAAACATTCAGTACTTC. The chain carries TRBV10-3 and TRBJ2-4; D perhaps matches TRBD2 (5 bases). Germline V lookup: CDR1 ENHRY, CDR2 SYGVKD. This CDR3 region has 16 residues. V lost 0 bases to trimming and J lost 3 bases, with 12 bases between them.

The rearrangement links TRBV6-5 to TRBJ2-7; 7 nucleotides match TRBD1. The CDR3 has 12 residues. Germline CDR1 MNHEY, CDR2 SVGAGI. The J segment lost 3 bases and the V segment lost 8 bases, leaving 4 bases of the junction unmatched. The CDR3 region is CASRDRVYEQYF. In DNA, the CDR3 is TGTGCCAGCCGGGACAGAGTCTACGAGCAGTACTTC.

The chain is built from TRBV6-5 and TRBJ2-7; D not resolved. Between the trimmed V and J ends, which lost 0 bases and 2 bases, there was a span of 14 bases. CDR3 size: 16 residues. Germline CDR1 is MNHEY and CDR2 is SVGAGI. CDR3 region: CASSYSNRGRTYEQYF. Here the CDR3 DNA reads TGTGCCAGCAGTTACTCCAATCGAGGCCGGACCTACGAGCAGTACTTC.

This chain joins TRBV19 and TRBJ2-1, with TRBD2 identical over 9 bases. The CDR3 contains 15 residues. The ends lost 6 bases at V and 0 bases at J; junction bases unmatched: 3. Looked up from germline, CDR1 is LNHDA and CDR2 is SQIVND (reference sequence). The CDR3 loop reads CASRRSGSSYNEQFF. Written as DNA, the CDR3 is TGTGCCAGTAGACGTAGCGGGAGCTCCTACAATGAGCAGTTCTTC.

This chain joins TRBV27 and TRBJ1-1; D is uncertain. The germline gives CDR1 MNHEY, CDR2 SMNVEV (reference sequence). This CDR3 contains 13 residues. Between the trimmed V and J ends, which lost 5 bases and 3 bases, there was a span of 10 bases. The CDR3 loop reads CASSVRLDTEAFF. The CDR3 region has the DNA TGTGCCAGCAGTGTTCGACTGGACACTGAAGCTTTCTTT.

CDR3 nucleotides: TGCGCCAGCAGCCCGCCGACAGGGGGCATTAACACCATATATTTT. It translates to CASSPPTGGINTIYF. The gene calls are TRBV4-1 and TRBJ1-3, with 10 bases lining up with TRBD1. V gave up 4 bases and J gave up 7 bases; unmatched junction bases: 7. There are 15 residues in the CDR3. Germline CDR1 reads MGHRA; CDR2 reads YSYEKL.

The rearrangement joins TRBV30 to TRBJ2-1, with TRBD2 identical over 8 bases. J gave up 7 bases and V 1 base, and 6 bases lay outside the gene matches. This CDR3 has 14 residues. Germline V gene data show CDR1 as GTSNPN and CDR2 as SVGIG (reference sequence). The CDR3 region has the DNA TGTGCCTGGAGTGGGGGACTAGTTATAAATGAGCAGTTCTTC. Protein sequence: CAWSGGLVINEQFF.

As to this clone: Other nucleotide sequences from this sample produce the same CDR3. This chain links TRBV7-2 with TRBJ1-2; D call uncertain. CDR3 length: 13 residues. V shed 2 bases and J shed 7 bases, with 11 bases lying between them. In germline, CDR1 is SGHTA, CDR2 FQGNSA. The CDR3 spells CASSLPPEVGYTF. DNA of the CDR3: TGTGCCAGCAGCTTACCCCCCGAGGTTGGCTACACCTTC.

The chain recombines TRBV7-2 with TRBJ2-5, with a weak D call TRBD2 (5 bases). The last part of the DNA fits TRBJ2-7 better; the J call may be wrong. Per the germline V gene, CDR1 is SGHTA and CDR2 is FQGNSA. The CDR3 has 15 residues. CDR3 protein: CASSFRTSISYEQYF. The CDR3 nucleotides read TGTGCCAGCAGCTTCCGGACTTCCATCTCCTACGAGCAGTACTTC.

The chain has TRBV27 and TRBJ1-5; 11 positions match TRBD1. The V gene end was trimmed by 6 bases and the J gene end by 4 bases; junction bases not matched to a gene: 2. The germline V gene encodes CDR1 MNHEY and CDR2 SMNVEV (reference sequence). This CDR3 region has 14 residues. Here the CDR3 reads CASSGDRGNQPQHF. The CDR3 nucleotides are TGTGCCAGCAGCGGGGACAGGGGGAATCAGCCCCAGCATTTT.

The chain uses TRBV6-5 and TRBJ2-7; 11 nucleotides line up with TRBD1. With 5 bases clipped from V and 6 bases from J, the junction kept 6 bases outside the gene matches. This CDR3 is built from 14 residues. Germline V lookup: CDR1 MNHEY, CDR2 SVGAGI. The CDR3 sequence is CASSAGQGVTEQYF. The CDR3 DNA follows: TGTGCCAGCAGTGCGGGACAGGGGGTAACCGAGCAGTACTTC.

V gene TRBV27 combines with J gene TRBJ1-1; 7 bases are shared with TRBD1. The CDR3 runs 15 residues. Germline CDR1 and CDR2: MNHEY and SMNVEV (reference sequence). After removal of 6 bases from V and 0 bases from J, the junction contained 7 bases not matched to a gene. CDR3 in DNA: TGTGCCAGCAGCAGTTTGGGACAGATGAACACTGAAGCTTTCTTT. Its translation: CASSSLGQMNTEAFF.

This chain links TRBV6-1 with TRBJ2-5; D might be TRBD2 (7 bases). V lost 3 bases to trimming and J lost 4 bases, with 12 bases between them. CDR3 length equals 14 residues. CDR1 is MNHNS and CDR2 is SASEGT in the germline V gene. The CDR3 spells CASSDGGARETQYF. The CDR3 region has the DNA TGTGCCAGCAGTGATGGGGGGGCACGAGAGACCCAGTACTTC.